The rows below give T cell receptor beta chains drawn from one sample of a study of T cell repertoires in aging, cancer and after chemotherapy. TCRdb called the multiplex PCR reads again in MiXCR, with one record for every CDR3 protein. Here the sample spans 10,000 to 15,000 distinct CDR3 sequences, 35% being singletons. The sample comprised blood. All receptors come from a human donor in good health. The donor label of this sample is uncertain. CDR3s include the opening cysteine and the closing phenylalanine or tryptophan. A D gene is named only where the DNA matches it firmly. Clone size is not always given. Where it is, it says once, few, many or a class for expanded clones.

>TRBD1|few|TRBV27|TRBJ1-6
CASSPLTGGSNSPLHF
TGTGCCAGCAGTCCCTTGACAGGGGGAAGTAATTCACCCCTCCACTTT
>TRBD2|-|TRBV7-2|TRBJ2-3
CASGRFGGAGTDTQYF
TGTGCCAGCGGCCGATTCGGGGGGGCCGGCACAGATACGCAGTATTTT
>TRBD1|-|TRBV27|TRBJ1-5
CASSPKTGGRGQPQHF
TGTGCCAGCAGCCCTAAGACAGGGGGCAGGGGTCAGCCCCAGCATTTT
>-|few|TRBV29-1|TRBJ1-5
CSVEMQGSNQPQHF
TGCAGCGTTGAAATGCAGGGCTCCAATCAGCCCCAGCATTTT
>-|-|TRBV5-4|TRBJ2-7
CASSLRGAGFGEQYF
TGTGCCAGCAGCTTGAGGGGCGCGGGTTTCGGCGAGCAGTACTTC
>TRBD1|-|TRBV6-5|TRBJ1-5
CASRTRTGGKDQPQHF
TGTGCCAGCAGAACAAGGACAGGGGGCAAGGATCAGCCCCAGCATTTT
>TRBD2|medium-sized|TRBV19|TRBJ2-1
CASTTIFPRLAGRYNEQFF
TGTGCCAGTACCACAATATTCCCAAGACTAGCGGGGCGGTACAATGAGCAGTTCTTC
>-|-|TRBV30|TRBJ1-6
CAWSVVGRNNSPLHF
TGTGCCTGGAGCGTCGTGGGGCGTAATAATTCACCCCTCCACTTT
>-|-|TRBV6-6|TRBJ2-5
CASSPQGSGTQYF
TGTGCCAGCAGCCCACAGGGTTCAGGGACCCAGTACTTC
>-|few|TRBV18|TRBJ1-4
CASSDGAEKLFF
TGTGCCAGCTCAGACGGGGCAGAAAAACTGTTTTTT
>TRBD2|few|TRBV12-3/TRBV12-4|TRBJ2-5
CATGLAPWETQYF
TGTGCCACAGGACTAGCGCCATGGGAGACCCAGTACTTC
>TRBD1|few|TRBV19|TRBJ2-3
CASSIRVTGGPSTDTQYF
TGTGCCAGTAGTATTCGAGTGACAGGGGGCCCAAGCACAGATACGCAGTATTTT
>TRBD1|few|TRBV30|TRBJ1-2
CAWSVLGTGYGYTF
TGTGCCTGGAGTGTACTTGGGACAGGCTATGGCTACACCTTC
>TRBD1|medium-sized|TRBV11-3|TRBJ1-3
CASSPSPGGGNTIYF
TGTGCCAGCAGCCCTTCTCCAGGGGGCGGAAACACCATATATTTT
>-|medium-sized|TRBV19|TRBJ2-6
CASNFGDSGANVLTF
TGTGCCAGTAATTTCGGGGACTCTGGGGCCAACGTCCTGACTTTC
>-|-|TRBV19|TRBJ1-3
CASSATGSSGNTIYF
TGTGCCAGTAGTGCGACGGGTTCCTCTGGAAACACCATATATTTT
>TRBD2|few|TRBV30|TRBJ2-1
CAWSVQASGRPREQFF
TGTGCCTGGAGTGTACAGGCTAGCGGGAGGCCACGGGAGCAGTTCTTC
>-|few|TRBV10-3|TRBJ2-3
CAISERADTQYF
TGTGCCATCAGTGAGAGGGCTGATACGCAGTATTTT
>TRBD2|few|TRBV6-5|TRBJ2-7
CASRTSGVSDYEQYF
TGTGCCAGCAGGACTAGCGGGGTCTCAGACTACGAGCAGTACTTC
>-|-|TRBV6-5|TRBJ2-7
CASRRRQAEQYF
TGTGCCAGCAGGCGCCGGCAGGCCGAGCAGTACTTC
>-|few|TRBV30|TRBJ1-1
CAWSLRGVVEAFF
TGTGCCTGGAGTCTGAGAGGGGTAGTCGAAGCTTTCTTT
>TRBD1|medium-sized|TRBV19|TRBJ2-7
CASRLGQSSYEQYF
TGTGCCAGTAGGTTGGGACAGAGCTCCTACGAGCAGTACTTC
>-|-|TRBV6-1|TRBJ2-2
CASSETSPRRLTQGTGELFF
TGTGCCAGCAGTGAAACGAGTCCTAGGCGGCTTACCCAGGGCACCGGGGAGCTGTTTTTT
>-|-|TRBV18|TRBJ2-5
CASSPVTQTETQYF
TGTGCCAGCTCCCCCGTCACGCAAACAGAGACCCAGTACTTC
>-|-|TRBV19|TRBJ1-5
CASSIGGAAAVGPQHF
TGTGCCAGTAGTATAGGTGGCGCGGCGGCCGTAGGGCCCCAGCATTTT
>TRBD1|few|TRBV13|TRBJ1-6
CASSPGTVYSPLHF
TGTGCCAGCAGCCCCGGGACAGTTTATTCACCCCTCCACTTT
>TRBD2|medium-sized|TRBV6-5|TRBJ2-1
CATTSGRLNEQFF
TGTGCCACGACTAGCGGGAGGTTAAATGAGCAGTTCTTC
>-|few|TRBV18|TRBJ2-1
CASSVAYNEQFF
TGTGCCAGCTCGGTAGCCTACAATGAGCAGTTCTTC
>-|medium-sized|TRBV11-3|TRBJ2-2
CASSLRSLRGSTGELFF
TGTGCCAGCAGCTTAAGATCCTTGAGGGGAAGCACCGGGGAGCTGTTTTTT
>-|few|TRBV12-3/TRBV12-4|TRBJ2-3
CASSGRGTDTQYF
TGTGCCAGCAGTGGTCGGGGCACAGATACGCAGTATTTT
>-|few|TRBV19|TRBJ1-5
CASSIRADSNQPQHF
TGTGCCAGTAGTATCCGGGCCGATAGCAATCAGCCCCAGCATTTT
>-|-|TRBV6-1|TRBJ1-6
CASVGEVRGSPLHF
TGTGCCAGCGTGGGCGAGGTTCGGGGCTCACCCCTCCACTTT
>-|-|TRBV19|TRBJ2-1
CASMGGTVSPNYNEQFF
TGTGCCAGTATGGGGGGGACAGTATCTCCTAATTACAATGAGCAGTTCTTC
>TRBD1|-|TRBV5-5|TRBJ1-1
CASSFGPRGLVRAFF
TGCGCCAGCAGCTTCGGGCCCAGGGGGCTAGTCCGGGCTTTCTTT
>TRBD1|-|TRBV24-1|TRBJ2-2
CATSTGAKNTGELFF
TGTGCCACCTCAACAGGGGCTAAGAACACCGGGGAGCTGTTTTTT
>-|-|TRBV15|TRBJ2-1
CATSRDPGTYIEQFF
TGTGCCACCAGCAGAGATCCAGGAACCTACATTGAGCAGTTCTTC
>-|few|TRBV30|TRBJ1-5
CAWERKDISSGQPQHF
TGTGCCTGGGAGAGAAAGGACATCTCCTCAGGACAGCCCCAGCATTTT
>-|-|TRBV7-9|TRBJ2-3
CASSSEGVGDTQYF
TGTGCCAGCAGCTCCGAGGGGGTGGGAGATACGCAGTATTTT
>-|few|TRBV19|TRBJ1-5
CASSYPPQVNPSNQPQHF
TGTGCCAGTAGTTACCCACCACAGGTTAACCCCAGCAATCAGCCCCAGCATTTT
>TRBD1|-|TRBV5-4|TRBJ1-2
CASSQPGQTYGYTF
TGTGCCAGCAGCCAACCGGGACAGACTTATGGCTACACCTTC
>TRBD1|-|TRBV6-1|TRBJ1-2
CASSTRTGGSKGYTF
TGTGCCAGCAGCACCCGGACAGGGGGATCAAAAGGCTACACCTTC